Detailed here is one T cell receptor (beta chain). Its antigen is undetermined. Using immunoSEQ multiplex PCR, the repertoire was profiled, and TCRdb retains in-frame clones only, with some absent. The sample consists of tens of thousands of clones, roughly three quarters of them appearing once. The data originate from a study of T cell clones after liver transplantation. Study results and limitations: The donor-reactive repertoire was only partly measurable in a couple of subjects, lacking donor cells. Graft donor-reactive T cells may have migrated into the graft rather than being deleted.

V lost 0 bases and J lost 2, with 8 bases in between. Germline CDR1 reads ENHRY; CDR2 reads SYGVKD. The CDR3 is 15 amino acids. This clonotype was sampled from a human patient who received a liver transplant. Some T cells may be the graft donor's. This specimen consisted of CD4+ T cells from blood, obtained at the 22-month timepoint. The rearrangement joins TRBV10-3 to TRBJ2-1; D is undetermined. In DNA form, the CDR3 reads TGTGCCATCAGTGAGTCGAGTAGAACCTACAATGAGCAGTTCTTC. Protein product: CAISESSRTYNEQFF.